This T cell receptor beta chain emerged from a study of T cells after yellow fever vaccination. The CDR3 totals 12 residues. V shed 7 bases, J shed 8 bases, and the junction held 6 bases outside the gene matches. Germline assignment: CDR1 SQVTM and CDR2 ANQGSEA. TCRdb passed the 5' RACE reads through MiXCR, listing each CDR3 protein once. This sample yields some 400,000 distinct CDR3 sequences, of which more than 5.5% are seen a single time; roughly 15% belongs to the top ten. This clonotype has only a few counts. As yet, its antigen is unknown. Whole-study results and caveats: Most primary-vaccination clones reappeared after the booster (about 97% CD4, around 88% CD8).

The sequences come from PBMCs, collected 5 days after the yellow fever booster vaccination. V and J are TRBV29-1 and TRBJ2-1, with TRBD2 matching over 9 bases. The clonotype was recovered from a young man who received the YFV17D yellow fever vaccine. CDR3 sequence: CSGLAGTDEQFF. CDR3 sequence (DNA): TGCAGCGGGCTAGCGGGAACAGATGAGCAGTTCTTC.